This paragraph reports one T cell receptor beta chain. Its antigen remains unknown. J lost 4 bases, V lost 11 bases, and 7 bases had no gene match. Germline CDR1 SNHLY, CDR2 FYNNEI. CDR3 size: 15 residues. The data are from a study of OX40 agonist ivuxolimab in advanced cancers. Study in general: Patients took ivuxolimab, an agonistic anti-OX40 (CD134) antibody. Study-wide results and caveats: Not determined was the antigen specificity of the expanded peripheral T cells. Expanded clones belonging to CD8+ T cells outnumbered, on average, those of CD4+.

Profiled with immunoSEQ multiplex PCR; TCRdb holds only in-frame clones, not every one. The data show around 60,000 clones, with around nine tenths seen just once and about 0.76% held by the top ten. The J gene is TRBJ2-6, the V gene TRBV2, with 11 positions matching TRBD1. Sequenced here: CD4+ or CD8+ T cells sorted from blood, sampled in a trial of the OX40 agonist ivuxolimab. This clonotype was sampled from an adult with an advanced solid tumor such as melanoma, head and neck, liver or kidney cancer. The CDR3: CAEGQGASGANVLTF. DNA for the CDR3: TGTGCCGAAGGACAGGGGGCGTCAGGGGCCAACGTCCTGACTTTC.